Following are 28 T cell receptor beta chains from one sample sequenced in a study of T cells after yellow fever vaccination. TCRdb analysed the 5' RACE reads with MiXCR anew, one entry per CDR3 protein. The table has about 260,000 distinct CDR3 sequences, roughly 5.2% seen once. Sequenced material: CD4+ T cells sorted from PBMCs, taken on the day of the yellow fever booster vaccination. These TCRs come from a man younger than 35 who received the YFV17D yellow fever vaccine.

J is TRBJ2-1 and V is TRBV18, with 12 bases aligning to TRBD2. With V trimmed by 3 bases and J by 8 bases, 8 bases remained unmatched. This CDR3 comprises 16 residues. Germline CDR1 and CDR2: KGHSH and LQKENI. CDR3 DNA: TGTGCCAGCTCACCTAACCTGCTAGCGGGGGGGCATGAGCAGTTCTTC. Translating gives CASSPNLLAGGHEQFF.

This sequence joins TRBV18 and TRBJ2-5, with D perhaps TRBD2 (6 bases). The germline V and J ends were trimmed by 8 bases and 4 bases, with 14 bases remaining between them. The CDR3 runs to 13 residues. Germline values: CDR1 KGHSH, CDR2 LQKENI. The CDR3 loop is CASTTRGSETQYF. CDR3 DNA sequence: TGTGCCAGCACAACCCGGGGGTCAGAGACCCAGTACTTC. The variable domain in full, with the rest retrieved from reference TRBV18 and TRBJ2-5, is NAGVMQNPRHLVRRRGQEARLRCSPMKGHSHVYWYRQLPEEGLKFMVYLQKENIIDESGMPKERFSAEFPKEGPSILRIQQVVRGDSAAYFCASTTRGSETQYFGPGTRLLVL.

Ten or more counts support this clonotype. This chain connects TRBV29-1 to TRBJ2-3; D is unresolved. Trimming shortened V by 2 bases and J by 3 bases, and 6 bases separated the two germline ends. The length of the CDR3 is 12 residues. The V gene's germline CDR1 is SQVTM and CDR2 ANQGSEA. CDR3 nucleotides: TGCAGCGTTGAAATGGGGACAGATACGCAGTATTTT. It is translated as CSVEMGTDTQYF.

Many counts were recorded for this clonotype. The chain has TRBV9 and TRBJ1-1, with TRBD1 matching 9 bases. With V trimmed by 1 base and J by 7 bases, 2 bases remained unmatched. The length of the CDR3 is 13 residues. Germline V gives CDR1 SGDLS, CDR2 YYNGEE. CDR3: CASSVLDRGEAFF. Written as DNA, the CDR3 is TGTGCCAGCAGCGTACTGGACAGGGGTGAAGCTTTCTTT.

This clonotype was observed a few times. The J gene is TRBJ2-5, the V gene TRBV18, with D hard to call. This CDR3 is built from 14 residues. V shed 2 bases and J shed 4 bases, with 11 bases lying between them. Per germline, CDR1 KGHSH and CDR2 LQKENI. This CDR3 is CASSPFWSSETQYF. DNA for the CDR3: TGTGCCAGCTCACCATTTTGGAGCTCAGAGACCCAGTACTTC.

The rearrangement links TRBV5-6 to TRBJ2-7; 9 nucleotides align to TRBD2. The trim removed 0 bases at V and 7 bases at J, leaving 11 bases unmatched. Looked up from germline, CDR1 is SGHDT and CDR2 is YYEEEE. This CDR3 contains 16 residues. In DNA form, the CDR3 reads TGTGCCAGCAGCTTGGCCCACGCGGGGGGGCCGTGGGAGCAGTACTTC. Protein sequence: CASSLAHAGGPWEQYF.

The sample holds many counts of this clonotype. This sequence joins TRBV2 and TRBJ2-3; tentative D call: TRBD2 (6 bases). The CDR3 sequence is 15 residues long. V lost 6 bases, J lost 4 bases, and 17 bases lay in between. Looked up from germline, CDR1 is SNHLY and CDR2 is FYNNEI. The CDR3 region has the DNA TGTGCCAGCAGCTCTACGCGGGGCCTCCCAGATACGCAGTATTTT. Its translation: CASSSTRGLPDTQYF.

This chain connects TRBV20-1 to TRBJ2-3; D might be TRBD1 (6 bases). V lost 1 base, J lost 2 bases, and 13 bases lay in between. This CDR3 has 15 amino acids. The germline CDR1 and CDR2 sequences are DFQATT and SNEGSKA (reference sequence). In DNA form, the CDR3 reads TGCAGTGCTAGAGGGGCACGGGACAACACAGATACGCAGTATTTT. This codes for CSARGARDNTDTQYF.

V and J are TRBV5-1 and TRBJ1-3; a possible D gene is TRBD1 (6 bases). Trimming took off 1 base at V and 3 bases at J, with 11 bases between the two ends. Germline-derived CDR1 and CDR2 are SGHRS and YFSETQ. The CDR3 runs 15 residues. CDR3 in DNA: TGCGCCAGCAGCTTGACAGGGAGATTTGGAAACACCATATATTTT. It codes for CASSLTGRFGNTIYF.

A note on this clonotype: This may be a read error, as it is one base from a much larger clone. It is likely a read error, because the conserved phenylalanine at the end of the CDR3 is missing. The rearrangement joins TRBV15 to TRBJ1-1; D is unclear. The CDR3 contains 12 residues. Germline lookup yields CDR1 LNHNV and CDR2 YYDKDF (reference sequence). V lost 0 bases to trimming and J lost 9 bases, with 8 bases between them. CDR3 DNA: TGTGCCACCAGCAGAGATGGCACGAAAGCTTTCGTT. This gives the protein CATSRDGTKAFV.

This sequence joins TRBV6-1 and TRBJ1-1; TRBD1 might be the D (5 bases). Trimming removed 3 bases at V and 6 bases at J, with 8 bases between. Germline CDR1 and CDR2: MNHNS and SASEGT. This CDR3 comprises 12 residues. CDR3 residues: CASSEGTAEAFF. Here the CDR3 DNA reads TGTGCCAGCAGTGAGGGGACGGCTGAAGCTTTCTTT.

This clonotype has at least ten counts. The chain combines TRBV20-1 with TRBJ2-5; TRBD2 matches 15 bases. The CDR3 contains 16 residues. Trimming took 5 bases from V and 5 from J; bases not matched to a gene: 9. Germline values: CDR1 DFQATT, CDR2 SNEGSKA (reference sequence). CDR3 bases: TGCAGTGCTTCTCCCGGGACTAGCGGGGGGATGGAGACCCAGTACTTC. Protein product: CSASPGTSGGMETQYF.

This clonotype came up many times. The CDR3: CASSSRLLNTEAFF. In DNA, the CDR3 is TGTGCCAGCAGTTCCCGACTGTTGAACACTGAAGCTTTCTTT. The V and J genes are TRBV12-3 or TRBV12-4 and TRBJ1-1, with no clear D. The CDR3 is 14 residues long. The V and J ends lost 4 bases and 0 bases respectively, with 9 bases between them.

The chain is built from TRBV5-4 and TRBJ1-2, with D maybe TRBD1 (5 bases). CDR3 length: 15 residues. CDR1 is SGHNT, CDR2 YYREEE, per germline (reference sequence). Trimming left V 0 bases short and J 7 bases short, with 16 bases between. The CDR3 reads CASSLGDPESGGYTF. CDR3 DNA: TGTGCCAGCAGCTTGGGGGACCCGGAGTCTGGTGGCTACACCTTC.

The CDR3: CASSYGGLPRGAKFF. DNA of the CDR3: TGTGCCAGCAGTTACGGAGGACTACCTCGCGGAGCTAAGTTCTTC. This chain links TRBV6-2 or TRBV6-3 with TRBJ2-1; the D gene is possibly TRBD2 (6 bases). Per germline, CDR1 MNHEY and CDR2 SVGEGT. Trimming stripped 2 bases from V and 14 bases from J, with 22 bases between. The CDR3 has 15 amino acids.

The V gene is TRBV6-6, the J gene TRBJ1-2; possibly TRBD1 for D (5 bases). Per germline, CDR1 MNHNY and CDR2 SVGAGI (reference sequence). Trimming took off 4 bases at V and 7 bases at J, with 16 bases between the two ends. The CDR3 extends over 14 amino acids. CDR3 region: CASSSAQGSGGYTF. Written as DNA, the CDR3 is TGTGCCAGCAGTTCGGCGCAGGGTTCGGGTGGCTACACCTTC.

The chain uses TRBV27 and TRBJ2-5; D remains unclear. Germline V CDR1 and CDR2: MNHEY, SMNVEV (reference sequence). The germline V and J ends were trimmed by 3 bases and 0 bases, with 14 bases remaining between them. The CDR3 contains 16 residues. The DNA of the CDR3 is TGTGCCAGCAGTTTGCGGCTACCCGAGTACCAAGAGACCCAGTACTTC. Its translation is CASSLRLPEYQETQYF.

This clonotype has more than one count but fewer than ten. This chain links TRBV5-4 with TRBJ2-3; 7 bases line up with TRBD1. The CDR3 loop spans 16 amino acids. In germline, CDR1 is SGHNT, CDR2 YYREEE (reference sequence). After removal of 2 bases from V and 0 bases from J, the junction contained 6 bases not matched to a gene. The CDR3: CASSFPGTASTDTQYF. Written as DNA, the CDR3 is TGTGCCAGCAGCTTTCCGGGGACAGCTAGCACAGATACGCAGTATTTT.

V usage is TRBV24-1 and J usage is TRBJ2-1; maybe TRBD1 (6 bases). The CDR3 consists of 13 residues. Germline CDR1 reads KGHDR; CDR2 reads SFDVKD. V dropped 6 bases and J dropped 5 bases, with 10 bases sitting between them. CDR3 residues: CATSKDSNNEQFF. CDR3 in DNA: TGTGCCACCAGTAAGGACAGCAACAATGAGCAGTTCTTC.

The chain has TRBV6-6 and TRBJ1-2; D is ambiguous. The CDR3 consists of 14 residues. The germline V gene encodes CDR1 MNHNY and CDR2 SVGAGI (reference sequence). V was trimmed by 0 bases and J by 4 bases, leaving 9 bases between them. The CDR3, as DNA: TGTGCCAGCAGTTACTCGACACAGATCTATGGCTACACCTTC. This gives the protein CASSYSTQIYGYTF.

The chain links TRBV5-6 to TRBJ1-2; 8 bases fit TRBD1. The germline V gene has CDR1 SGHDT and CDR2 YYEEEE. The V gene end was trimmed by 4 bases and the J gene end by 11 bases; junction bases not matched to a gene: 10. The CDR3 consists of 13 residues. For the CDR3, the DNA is TGTGCCAGCAGCCCTCTAGACAGGGGATGGTACACCTTC. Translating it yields CASSPLDRGWYTF. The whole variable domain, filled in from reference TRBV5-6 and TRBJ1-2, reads DAGVTQSPTHLIKTRGQQVTLRCSPKSGHDTVSWYQQALGQGPQFIFQYYEEEERQRGNFPDRFSGHQFPNYSSELNVNALLLGDSALYLCASSPLDRGWYTFGSGTRLTVV.

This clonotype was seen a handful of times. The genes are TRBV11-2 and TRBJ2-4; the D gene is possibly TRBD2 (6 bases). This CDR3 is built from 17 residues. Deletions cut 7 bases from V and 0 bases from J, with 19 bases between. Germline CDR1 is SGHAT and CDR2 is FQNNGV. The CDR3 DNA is TGTGCCAGCACCCCCGGAGCGGGCGGTTTAGCCAAAAACATTCAGTACTTC. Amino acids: CASTPGAGGLAKNIQYF.

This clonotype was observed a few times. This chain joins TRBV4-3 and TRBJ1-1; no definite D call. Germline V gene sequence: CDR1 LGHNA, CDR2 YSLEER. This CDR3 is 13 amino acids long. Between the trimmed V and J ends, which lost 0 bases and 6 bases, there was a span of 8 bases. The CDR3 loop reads CASSQDLSPEAFF. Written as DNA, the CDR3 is TGCGCCAGCAGCCAAGATCTGTCGCCTGAAGCTTTCTTT.

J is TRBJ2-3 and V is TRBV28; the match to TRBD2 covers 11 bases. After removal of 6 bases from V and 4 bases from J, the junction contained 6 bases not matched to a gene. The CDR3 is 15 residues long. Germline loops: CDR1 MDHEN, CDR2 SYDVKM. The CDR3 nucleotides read TGTGCCAGCAGCCGTACTAGCGGGGGTTCAGATACGCAGTATTTT. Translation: CASSRTSGGSDTQYF.

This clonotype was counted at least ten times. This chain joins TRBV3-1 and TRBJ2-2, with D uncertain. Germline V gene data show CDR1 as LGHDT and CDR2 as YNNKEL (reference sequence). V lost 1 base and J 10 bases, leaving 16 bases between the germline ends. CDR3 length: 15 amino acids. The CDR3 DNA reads TGTGCCAGCAGCCAAGTGTCCCTAATGGCAGCGGAGCTGTTTTTT. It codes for CASSQVSLMAAELFF.

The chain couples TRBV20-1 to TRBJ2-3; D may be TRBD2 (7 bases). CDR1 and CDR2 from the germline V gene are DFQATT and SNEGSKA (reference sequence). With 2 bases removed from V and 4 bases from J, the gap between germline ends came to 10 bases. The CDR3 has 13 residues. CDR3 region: CSARRGASDTQYF. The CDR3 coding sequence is TGCAGTGCTAGACGGGGGGCCTCAGATACGCAGTATTTT.

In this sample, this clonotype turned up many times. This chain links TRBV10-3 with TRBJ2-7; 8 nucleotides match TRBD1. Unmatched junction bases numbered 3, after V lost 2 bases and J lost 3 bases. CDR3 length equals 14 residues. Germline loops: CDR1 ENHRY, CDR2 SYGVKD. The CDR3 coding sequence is TGTGCCATCAGTGAGGGAGGACAGGGCTACGAGCAGTACTTC. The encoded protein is CAISEGGQGYEQYF.

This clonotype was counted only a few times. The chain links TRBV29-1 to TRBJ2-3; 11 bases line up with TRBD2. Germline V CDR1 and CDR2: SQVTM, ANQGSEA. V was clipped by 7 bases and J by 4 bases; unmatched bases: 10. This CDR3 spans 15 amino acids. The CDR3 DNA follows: TGCAGCGCTGGGACTAGCGGATGGGAGGCAGATACGCAGTATTTT. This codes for CSAGTSGWEADTQYF.